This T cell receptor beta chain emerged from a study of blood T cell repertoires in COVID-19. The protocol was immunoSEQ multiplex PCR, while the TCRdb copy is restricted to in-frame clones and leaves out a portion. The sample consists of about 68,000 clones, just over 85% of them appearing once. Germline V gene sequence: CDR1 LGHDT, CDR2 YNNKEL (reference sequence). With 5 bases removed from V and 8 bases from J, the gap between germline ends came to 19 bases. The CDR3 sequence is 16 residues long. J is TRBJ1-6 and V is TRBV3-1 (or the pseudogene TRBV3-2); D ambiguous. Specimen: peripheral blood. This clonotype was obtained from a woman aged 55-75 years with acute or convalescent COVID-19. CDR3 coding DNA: TGTGCCAGCAGCGAAGGGTATATCGGGGTTCATTCACCCCTCCACTTT. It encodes CASSEGYIGVHSPLHF.